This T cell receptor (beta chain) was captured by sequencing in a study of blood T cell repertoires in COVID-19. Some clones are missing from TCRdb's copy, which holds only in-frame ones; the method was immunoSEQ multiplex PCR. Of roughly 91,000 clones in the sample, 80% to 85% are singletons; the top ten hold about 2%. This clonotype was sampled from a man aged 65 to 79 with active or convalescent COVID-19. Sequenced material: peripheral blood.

For the CDR3, the DNA is TGTGCCAGCAGTGGACAGGGGGGATTGGTGAATCAGCCCCAGCATTTT. This gives the protein CASSGQGGLVNQPQHF. The J gene is TRBJ1-5, the V gene TRBV6-1; 9 bases are a match to TRBD1. Germline V lookup: CDR1 MNHNS, CDR2 SASEGT. CDR3 length: 16 amino acids. V dropped 4 bases and J dropped 4; count of bases not matched to a gene: 8.